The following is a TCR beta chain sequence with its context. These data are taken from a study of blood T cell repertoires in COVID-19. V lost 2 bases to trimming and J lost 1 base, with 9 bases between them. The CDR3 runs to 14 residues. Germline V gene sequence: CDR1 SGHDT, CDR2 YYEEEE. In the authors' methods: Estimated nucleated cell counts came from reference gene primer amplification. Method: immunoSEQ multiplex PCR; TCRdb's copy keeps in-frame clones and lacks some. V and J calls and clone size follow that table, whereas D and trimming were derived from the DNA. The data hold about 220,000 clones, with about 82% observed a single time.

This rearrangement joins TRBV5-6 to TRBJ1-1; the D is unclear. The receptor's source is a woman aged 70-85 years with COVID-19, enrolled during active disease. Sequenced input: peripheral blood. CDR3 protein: CASSLWGGNTEAFF. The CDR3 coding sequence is TGTGCCAGCAGCTTATGGGGAGGGAACACTGAAGCTTTCTTT.